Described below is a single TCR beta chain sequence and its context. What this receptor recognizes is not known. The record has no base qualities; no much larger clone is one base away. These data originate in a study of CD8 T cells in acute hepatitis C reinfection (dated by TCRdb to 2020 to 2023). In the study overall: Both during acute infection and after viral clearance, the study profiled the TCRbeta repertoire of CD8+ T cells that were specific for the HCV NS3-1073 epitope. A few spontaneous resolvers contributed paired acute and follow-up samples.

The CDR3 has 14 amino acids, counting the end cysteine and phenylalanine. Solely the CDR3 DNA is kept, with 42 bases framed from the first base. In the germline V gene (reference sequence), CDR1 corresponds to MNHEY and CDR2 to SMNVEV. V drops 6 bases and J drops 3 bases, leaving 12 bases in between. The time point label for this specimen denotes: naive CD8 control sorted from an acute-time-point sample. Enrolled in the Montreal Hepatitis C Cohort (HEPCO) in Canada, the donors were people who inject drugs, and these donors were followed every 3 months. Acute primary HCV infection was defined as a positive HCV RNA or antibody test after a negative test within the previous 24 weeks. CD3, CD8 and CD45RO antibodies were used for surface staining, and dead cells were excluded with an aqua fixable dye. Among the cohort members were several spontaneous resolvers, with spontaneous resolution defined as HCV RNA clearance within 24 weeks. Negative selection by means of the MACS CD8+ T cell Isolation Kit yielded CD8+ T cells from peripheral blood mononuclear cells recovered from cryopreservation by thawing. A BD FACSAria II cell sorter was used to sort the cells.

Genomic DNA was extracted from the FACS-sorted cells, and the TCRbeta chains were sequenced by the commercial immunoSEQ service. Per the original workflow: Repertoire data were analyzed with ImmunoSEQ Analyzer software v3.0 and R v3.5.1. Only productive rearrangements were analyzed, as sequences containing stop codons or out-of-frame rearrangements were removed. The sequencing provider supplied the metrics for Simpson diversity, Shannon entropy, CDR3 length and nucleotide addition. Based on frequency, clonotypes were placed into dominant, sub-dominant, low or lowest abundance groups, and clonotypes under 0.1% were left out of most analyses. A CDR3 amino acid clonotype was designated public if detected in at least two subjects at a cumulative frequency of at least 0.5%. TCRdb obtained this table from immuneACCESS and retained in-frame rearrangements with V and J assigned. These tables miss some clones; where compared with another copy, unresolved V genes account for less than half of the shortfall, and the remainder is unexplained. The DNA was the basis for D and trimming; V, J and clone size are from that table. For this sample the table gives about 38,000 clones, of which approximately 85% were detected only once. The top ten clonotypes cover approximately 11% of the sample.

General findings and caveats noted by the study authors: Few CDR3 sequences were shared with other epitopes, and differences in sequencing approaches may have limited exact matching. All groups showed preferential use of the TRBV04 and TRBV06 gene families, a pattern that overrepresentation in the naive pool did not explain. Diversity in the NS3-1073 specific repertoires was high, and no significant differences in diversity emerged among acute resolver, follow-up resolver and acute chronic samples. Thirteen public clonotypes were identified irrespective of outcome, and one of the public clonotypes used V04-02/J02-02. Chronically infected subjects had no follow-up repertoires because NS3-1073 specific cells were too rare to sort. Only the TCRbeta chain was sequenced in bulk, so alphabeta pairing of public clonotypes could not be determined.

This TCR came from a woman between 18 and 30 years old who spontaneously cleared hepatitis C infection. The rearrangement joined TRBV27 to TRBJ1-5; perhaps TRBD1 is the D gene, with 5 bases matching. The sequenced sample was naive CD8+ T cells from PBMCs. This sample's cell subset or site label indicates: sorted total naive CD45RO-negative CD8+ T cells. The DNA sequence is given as TGTGCCAGCAGACCGGGAGGGGCCAATCAGCCCCAGCATTTT. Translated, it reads CASRPGGANQPQHF.